These T cell receptor beta chains were read from a single sample in a study of PD-1 blockade in mismatch repair-deficient tumors. The assay was immunoSEQ multiplex PCR, and TCRdb's table has in-frame clones only and misses some. The sample lists 70,000 to 90,000 clones; about four fifths were seen once. This specimen consisted of peripheral blood, obtained 44 weeks after starting pembrolizumab. These receptors came from an adult with mismatch repair-deficient cancer. Each CDR3 is given with its conserved first and last residue. Fields, in order: J gene, D gene, clone size, V gene, CDR3 DNA, CDR3 protein. D genes are given only for firm matches. The size entry is marked missing in some rows and otherwise reads once, few, many or a size class.

>TRBJ2-1|.|.|TRBV13
TGTGCCAGCGGGCTAAAAAGTACCTACAATGAGCAGTTCTTC
CASGLKSTYNEQFF
>TRBJ2-7|TRBD2|.|TRBV7-3
TGTGCCAGCAGCTTAACCGGGAGCGGGGGCGAGCAGTACTTC
CASSLTGSGGEQYF
>TRBJ2-3|TRBD1|.|TRBV10-3
TGTGCCTCCACGACAGGGGGTAACACAGATACGCAGTATTTT
CASTTGGNTDTQYF
>TRBJ2-1|TRBD2|.|TRBV11-2
TGTGCCAGCAGCCGGCTAGCGGGAGGGCCTTCCTACAATGAGCAGTTCTTC
CASSRLAGGPSYNEQFF
>TRBJ1-1|.|.|TRBV21-1
TGTGCCAGCAGCAAAAACCAGGGGGCTTGGGACACTGAAGCTTTCTTT
CASSKNQGAWDTEAFF
>TRBJ2-5|.|.|TRBV4-1
TGCGCCAGCAGCCAAGCGGTAGCGGTCGAGACCCAGTACTTC
CASSQAVAVETQYF
>TRBJ1-4|.|.|TRBV12-2
TGTGCAAGTCGCTCAGCTGAGTGTCAAGGGGATGGAGAAAAACTGTTTTTT
CASRSAECQGDGEKLFF
>TRBJ1-1|TRBD1|.|TRBV6-1
TGTGCCAGCAGTCAAGCCTTGACAGGGGGAAGAACTGAAGCTTTCTTT
CASSQALTGGRTEAFF
>TRBJ2-7|.|.|TRBV21-1
TGTGCCAGCAGCAAAGAGCGGGGGCGGGCCTACGAGCAGTACTTC
CASSKERGRAYEQYF
>TRBJ2-1|.|.|TRBV7-3
TGTGCCAGCAGTTGGGCCATGATCAATGAGCAGTTCTTC
CASSWAMINEQFF
>TRBJ2-1|TRBD2|.|TRBV5-6
TGTGCCAGCAGCTTAAATCGGAGAACGGGAGGGGGAGCTGAGTTCTTC
CASSLNRRTGGGAEFF
>TRBJ1-1|TRBD1|once|TRBV5-4
TGTGCCAGCAGGGTACGACAGGGGGTTGAAGCTTTCTTT
CASRVRQGVEAFF
>TRBJ2-1|.|.|TRBV6-6
TGTGCCAGCAGTCCCGACATCGGTGAGCAGTTCTTC
CASSPDIGEQFF
>TRBJ1-5|.|.|TRBV15
TGTGCCACCAGCAGAGGGGATGGGAATCAGCCCCAGCATTTT
CATSRGDGNQPQHF
>TRBJ2-1|TRBD2|.|TRBV11-3
TGTGCCAGCAGCTTAGGGCTAGCGGATACCTACAATGAGCAGTTCTTC
CASSLGLADTYNEQFF
>TRBJ1-1|.|few|TRBV4-1
TGCGCCAGCAGCCGGCCAGGCCCTGAAGCTTTCTTT
CASSRPGPEAFF
>TRBJ2-2|TRBD2|.|TRBV11-1
TGTGCCAGCAGCTTCTACACTAGCGGTTTGAACACCGGGGAGCTGTTTTTT
CASSFYTSGLNTGELFF